These T cell receptor beta chains were read from a single sample in a study of blood T cell repertoires in COVID-19. TCRdb's table, derived via immunoSEQ multiplex PCR, lists solely in-frame clones and lacks some. Of about 70,000 clones listed, approximately 89% were seen once; the top ten hold just over 2.5%. The sequencing sample was made of peripheral blood. These receptors were obtained from a man in his forties or fifties with COVID-19, enrolled during active disease. The CDR3 runs from the conserved cysteine through the conserved F or W. A D gene is named only where the DNA matches it firmly. Clone size is given for some rows only: seen once, a few or many times, or a class if the clone is expanded.

CDR3 protein,CDR3 DNA,D gene,J gene,V gene,clone size
CASSESRTSTGELFF,TGTGCCAGCAGCGAGTCCCGGACTAGCACCGGGGAGCTGTTTTTT,TRBD2,TRBJ2-2,TRBV7-3,few
CAISGEDTRQPQHF,TGTGCCATCAGTGGGGAGGACACCCGACAGCCCCAGCATTTT,-,TRBJ1-5,TRBV10-3,once
CASSELGEGDGYEQYF,TGTGCCAGCAGTGAACTGGGGGAGGGCGACGGTTACGAGCAGTACTTC,TRBD2,TRBJ2-7,TRBV2,-
CASSLTGTGEAQPQHF,TGTGCCAGCAGCTTAACCGGGACAGGGGAGGCTCAGCCCCAGCATTTT,TRBD1,TRBJ1-5,TRBV5-6,once
CAWSRDRNTEAFF,TGTGCCTGGAGTAGGGACAGGAACACTGAAGCTTTCTTT,TRBD1,TRBJ1-1,TRBV30,-
CASSLGTSEDEQFF,TGTGCCAGCAGCTTGGGGACTAGCGAAGATGAGCAGTTCTTC,TRBD2,TRBJ2-1,TRBV7-9,-
CASSQGRHASNYGYTF,TGCGCCAGCAGCCAAGGTCGACACGCCTCTAACTATGGCTACACCTTC,-,TRBJ1-2,TRBV4-3,-
CASRPAGGNEKLFF,TGTGCCAGCAGGCCAGCAGGGGGTAATGAAAAACTGTTTTTT,TRBD1,TRBJ1-4,TRBV3-1/TRBV3-2,-
CASSGSGTGGPEAFF,TGTGCCAGCAGTGGATCCGGGACAGGTGGACCTGAAGCTTTCTTT,TRBD1,TRBJ1-1,TRBV28,-
CATIGDYLTGELFF,TGTGCCACCATTGGGGACTACCTAACCGGGGAGCTGTTTTTT,TRBD2,TRBJ2-2,TRBV6-5,-
CASKESSSGIYNEQFF,TGTGCCAGTAAAGAAAGCTCTAGCGGGATCTACAATGAGCAGTTCTTC,TRBD2,TRBJ2-1,TRBV19,-
CASSISGTGATEAFF,TGTGCCAGCAGCATCTCCGGGACAGGGGCTACTGAAGCTTTCTTT,TRBD1,TRBJ1-1,TRBV7-8,-
CARSPLRASIHNEQFF,TGTGCCAGAAGCCCCTTGCGGGCAAGCATCCACAATGAGCAGTTCTTC,-,TRBJ2-1,TRBV5-3,once
CASSLGAGIQETQYF,TGTGCCAGCAGCTTAGGAGCGGGAATCCAAGAGACCCAGTACTTC,TRBD2,TRBJ2-5,TRBV11-3,-
CAISVGGANTGELFF,TGTGCCATCAGTGTCGGCGGGGCGAACACCGGGGAGCTGTTTTTT,-,TRBJ2-2,TRBV10-3,-
CASSPRANTEAFF,TGTGCCAGCAGTCCCCGAGCAAACACTGAAGCTTTCTTT,-,TRBJ1-1,TRBV27,-
CASSWQGYGYTF,TGTGCCAGCAGTTGGCAGGGCTATGGCTACACCTTC,-,TRBJ1-2,TRBV28,-